This T cell receptor (beta chain) was captured by sequencing in a study of T cells in Graves' hyperthyroidism and ophthalmopathy. This clonotype has a count of ten or more. The antigen remains unidentified. PBMCs were sourced from more than 7.5 ml fresh peripheral blood. Study-level findings and limits: Ophthalmopathy and stable hyperthyroidism were told apart by a 13 V-J model.

This CDR3 comprises 15 residues. CDR1 and CDR2 from the germline V gene are DFQATT and SNEGSKA (reference sequence). Researchers took RNA transcripts and amplified the TCR beta CDR3 regions from them. Primed by the HTBI set, a first-round RT-PCR was run on the TCR CDR3. One entry per CDR3 protein, called by TCRdb with MiXCR from the multiplex PCR reads. The table lists 560,000 or so distinct CDR3 sequences, just under 20% of them singletons, with approximately 50% in the top ten. The sequence was collected from a man in his forties or fifties with Graves' ophthalmopathy. The sample taken for sequencing was blood. The rearrangement links TRBV20-1 to TRBJ2-1; 10 bases match TRBD2. CDR3 coding DNA: TGCAGCCCTGATCCCGCTAGCGGGAGATACAATGAGCAGTTCTTC. Its protein is CSPDPASGRYNEQFF.